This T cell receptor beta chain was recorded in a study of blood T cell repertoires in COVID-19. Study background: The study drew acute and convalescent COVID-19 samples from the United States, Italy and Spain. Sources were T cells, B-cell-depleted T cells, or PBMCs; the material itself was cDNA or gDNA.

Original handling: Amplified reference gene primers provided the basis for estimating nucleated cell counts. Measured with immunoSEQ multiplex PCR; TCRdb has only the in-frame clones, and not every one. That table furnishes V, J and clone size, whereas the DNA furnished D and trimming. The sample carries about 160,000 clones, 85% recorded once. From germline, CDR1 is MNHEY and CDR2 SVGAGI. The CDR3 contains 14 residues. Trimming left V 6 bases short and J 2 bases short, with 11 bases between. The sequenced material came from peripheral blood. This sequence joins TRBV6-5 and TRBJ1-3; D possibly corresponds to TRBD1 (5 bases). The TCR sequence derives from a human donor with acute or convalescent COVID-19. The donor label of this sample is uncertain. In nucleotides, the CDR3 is TGTGCCAGCAGCCCCTTAGGGGCTGGAAACACCATATATTTT. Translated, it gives CASSPLGAGNTIYF.